One and the same sample provided the 6 T cell receptor beta chains below, sequenced in a study of cytomegalovirus exposure and HLA in healthy donors. Primers: 60 Vbeta forward and 13 Jbeta reverse. Clones were sequenced by immunoSEQ multiplex PCR, and TCRdb holds only the in-frame ones, with some missing. The table lists 100,000 or so clones, around 84% of them singletons. Specimen: PBMCs. The receptor set was obtained from a man aged 30 to 39 in good health and CMV-seronegative.

V usage is TRBV28 and J usage is TRBJ1-5, with D maybe TRBD1 (5 bases). The ends were cut back, 4 bases at V and 0 bases at J, with 19 bases in the middle. This CDR3 region has 18 residues. Germline V gene data show CDR1 as MDHEN and CDR2 as SYDVKM. In DNA form, the CDR3 reads TGTGCCAGCAGTTGGGGGGTTGACACTATTATTAGCAATCAGCCCCAGCATTTT. This codes for CASSWGVDTIISNQPQHF.

With regard to this clone: Other DNA variants within this sample encode the same CDR3. This rearrangement joins TRBV9 to TRBJ1-1, with a tentative D call TRBD1 (6 bases). Trimming pared 4 bases from V and 3 bases from J, leaving 16 bases between. The CDR3 contains 15 residues. CDR1 is SGDLS, CDR2 YYNGEE, per germline. The DNA for the CDR3 is TGTGCCAGCAGCATAGGGGGGGGGATTGACACTGAAGCTTTCTTT. It codes for CASSIGGGIDTEAFF.

This clone showed up just a few times. V is TRBV9 and J is TRBJ2-2; 10 nucleotides agree with TRBD1. V lost 0 bases and J lost 4; bases outside the gene matches: 3. The CDR3 has 16 residues. Germline V gene data show CDR1 as SGDLS and CDR2 as YYNGEE. In nucleotides, the CDR3 is TGTGCCAGCAGCGTAGGACAGGGGGCGATCACCGGGGAGCTGTTTTTT. Translation gives CASSVGQGAITGELFF.

The chain carries TRBV11-2 and TRBJ2-5, with 7 bases that match TRBD2. The CDR3 runs 16 residues. Germline V gene sequence: CDR1 SGHAT, CDR2 FQNNGV. V trimming: 1 base; J trimming: 2 bases; junction bases outside the gene matches: 7. Here the CDR3 reads CASSLAPSGGQETQYF. The CDR3 bases are TGTGCCAGCAGCTTAGCTCCTAGCGGAGGACAAGAGACCCAGTACTTC.

This clone was seen only once. The V call is TRBV2, the J call TRBJ2-5, with D perhaps TRBD2 (5 bases). Trimming cost V 4 bases and J 4 bases, with 16 bases left between them. Germline V gene data show CDR1 as SNHLY and CDR2 as FYNNEI. The CDR3 extends over 15 amino acids. The CDR3 DNA sequence: TGTGCCAGCAGTGCCACACTAGAATTCTCAGAGACCCAGTACTTC. This codes for CASSATLEFSETQYF.

Concerning this clone itself: In the same sample, other DNA sequences code for this CDR3. V gene TRBV9 combines with J gene TRBJ2-1; no clear D. CDR3 length: 12 residues. CDR1 and CDR2 from the germline V gene are SGDLS and YYNGEE. The V and J ends lost 4 bases and 8 bases respectively, with 10 bases between them. DNA for the CDR3: TGTGCCAGCAGCCTCCTAGGAGATGAGCAGTTCTTC. This translates into CASSLLGDEQFF.